The sequence of this TCR beta chain was determined in a study of T cells after yellow fever vaccination. Findings and limits, study-wide: Abundant clonotypes from the bulk population could contaminate FACS-sorted repertoires.

V was trimmed by 4 bases and J by 1 base, leaving 8 bases between them. This CDR3 is built from 13 residues. CDR1 MNHEY and CDR2 SVGAGI come from the germline V gene. This clonotype was found a few times. Its target is unknown. Via MiXCR, TCRdb re-called the 5' RACE reads, giving one row per CDR3 protein. The data show roughly 500,000 distinct CDR3 sequences, about a fifth seen once. The sample in question was PBMCs, obtained 15 days after the yellow fever booster vaccination. This chain connects TRBV6-5 to TRBJ2-7; tentatively, D is TRBD1 (5 bases). The TCR sequence derives from a man in his thirties or forties who received the YFV17D yellow fever vaccine. CDR3 sequence (DNA): TGTGCCAGCAGTTTGCACAGGTCCTACGAGCAGTACTTC. Its translation: CASSLHRSYEQYF.